Listed below are T cell receptor beta chains from one sample, sequenced in a study of blood T cell repertoires in COVID-19. This table comes from immunoSEQ multiplex PCR, and its TCRdb copy is limited to in-frame clones, with some not included. The data contain nearly 55,000 clones, around 83% of them seen just once; the ten biggest clones take up about 12%. The material sequenced was peripheral blood. The receptors were gathered from a man aged 65 to 79 with active COVID-19. Both conserved end residues are part of each CDR3. A D gene is named only where the DNA matches it firmly. Size is omitted from some rows. Given values are once, few, many or a class for expanded clones.

v_call	clone_size	d_call	j_call	cdr3_aa	cdr3_nt
TRBV24-1	.	TRBD1	TRBJ2-3	CATSDRTRGRDTDTQYF	TGTGCCACCAGTGATCGCACCAGGGGGCGAGACACAGATACGCAGTATTTT
TRBV4-3	.	TRBD1	TRBJ1-2	CASSQHRPSQGVIYGYTF	TGCGCCAGCAGCCAACATAGGCCCTCACAGGGGGTTATCTATGGCTACACCTTC
TRBV2	.	TRBD1	TRBJ2-3	CASSPPGQGATDTQYF	TGTGCCAGCAGTCCGCCGGGACAGGGGGCCACAGATACGCAGTATTTT
TRBV24-1	.	.	TRBJ1-2	CATSDLDSYGYTF	TGTGCCACCAGTGACCTCGACAGCTATGGCTACACCTTC
TRBV7-3	.	.	TRBJ2-1	CASSLTGAPYNEQFF	TGTGCCAGCAGCTTAACGGGGGCACCCTACAATGAGCAGTTCTTC
TRBV29-1	.	TRBD2	TRBJ2-3	CSVTGTSGGNSSTDTQYF	TGCAGCGTGACCGGGACTAGCGGGGGGAACTCTAGCACAGATACGCAGTATTTT
TRBV19	few	.	TRBJ1-3	CASSASGGNTIYF	TGTGCCAGTAGTGCTTCAGGGGGAAACACCATATATTTT
TRBV12-3/TRBV12-4	.	.	TRBJ1-2	CASSPVINRADTF	TGTGCCAGCAGTCCGGTGATTAACAGGGCAGACACCTTC
TRBV10-3	.	.	TRBJ1-1	CAISENLGANTEAFF	TGTGCCATCAGTGAGAATTTAGGGGCAAACACTGAAGCTTTCTTT
TRBV5-1	.	.	TRBJ2-5	CASSTLTDQETQYF	TGCGCCAGCAGCACGTTAACAGACCAAGAGACCCAGTACTTC
TRBV6-2/TRBV6-3	large	.	TRBJ2-1	CASSYRAPGDEQFF	TGTGCCAGCAGTTACCGGGCCCCGGGGGATGAGCAGTTCTTC
TRBV5-5	.	.	TRBJ1-6	CASSRVGDTLNSPLHF	TGTGCCAGCAGCCGGGTGGGGGACACCCTTAATTCACCCCTCCACTTT
TRBV7-3	.	TRBD1	TRBJ2-1	CASSYRRTTGGLHEQFF	TGTGCCAGCAGCTACCGACGGACGACAGGGGGTTTGCATGAGCAGTTCTTC
TRBV19	.	TRBD2	TRBJ2-1	CASRLAGGRGNEQFF	TGTGCCAGTAGGCTAGCGGGGGGAAGAGGCAATGAGCAGTTCTTC
TRBV19	.	TRBD1	TRBJ1-1	CASSNARQGYTEAFF	TGTGCCAGTAGTAACGCAAGACAGGGATACACTGAAGCTTTCTTT
TRBV21-1	.	.	TRBJ1-6	CARTRDRNSPLHF	TGTGCCAGGACCCGGGACAGGAATTCACCCCTCCACTTT
TRBV11-2	once	.	TRBJ1-1	CASSSQGNTEAFF	TGTGCCAGCAGTTCCCAGGGAAACACTGAAGCTTTCTTT
TRBV29-1	once	.	TRBJ1-2	CSSPPQDTNYGYTF	TGCAGCTCGCCACCCCAAGACACTAACTATGGCTACACCTTC
TRBV6-1	.	.	TRBJ2-7	CASSEAHAQGYEQYF	TGTGCCAGCAGTGAAGCGCACGCACAGGGTTACGAGCAGTACTTC
TRBV7-2	.	TRBD2	TRBJ2-7	CASSFRLAGGEQYF	TGTGCCAGCAGCTTCAGACTAGCGGGGGGCGAGCAGTACTTC
TRBV19	.	TRBD1	TRBJ2-1	CASTIGDSRSEQFF	TGTGCCAGTACCATTGGGGACAGCAGATCCGAGCAGTTCTTC
TRBV7-2	.	TRBD1	TRBJ1-2	CASSTGQGHGYTF	TGTGCCAGCAGCACGGGACAGGGACATGGCTACACCTTC
TRBV6-6	.	.	TRBJ2-5	CASSEALETQYF	TGTGCCAGCAGTGAGGCCTTAGAGACCCAGTACTTC
TRBV2	.	TRBD1	TRBJ1-2	CASRMDRADGGYTF	TGTGCCAGCAGGATGGACAGGGCGGACGGTGGCTACACCTTC
TRBV7-3	.	.	TRBJ2-5	CASSLTTATGYGETQYF	TGTGCCAGCAGCTTAACAACGGCTACAGGATATGGGGAGACCCAGTACTTC
TRBV11-3	.	.	TRBJ1-2	CASSLGGASGYTF	TGTGCCAGCAGCTTAGGCGGGGCCTCTGGCTACACCTTC
TRBV2	.	TRBD1	TRBJ1-1	CASRAGGWNTEAFF	TGTGCCAGCAGGGCAGGGGGTTGGAACACTGAAGCTTTCTTT
TRBV2	.	.	TRBJ1-2	CASSRNNYGYTF	TGTGCCAGCAGTCGAAACAATTATGGCTACACCTTC